The 8 T cell receptor beta chains below were found in one sample sequenced in a study of post-analysis software for immune sequencing data (dated by TCRdb to about 2015). The paper as a whole reports these results and caveats: Four to six TRBV segments, including TRBV5-6, TRBV5-1 and TRBV20-1, were significantly more frequent in patients than controls.

Libraries came from PCR. These reads were obtained on an Illumina HiSeq 2500. To reduce PCR and sequencing biases, unique molecular identifiers were incorporated into the TCR beta cDNA libraries. The public sequencing data were trimmed at Q25 with fastp and processed into clonotypes with MiXCR by TCRdb, which kept only in-frame beta chains. Rows matching on CDR3 protein sequence are summarized as one entry with the most common DNA and genes. The sample records hundreds of thousands of distinct CDR3 sequences, about 32% of which are singletons. 0.5% to 0.6% of the sample is in the top ten clones. These receptors' targets are unknown. Material: blood. These receptors came from a girl aged 10 to 17 with multiple sclerosis.

This clonotype occurred many times. V gene TRBV29-1 combines with J gene TRBJ2-1; the D is unclear. Trimming removed 4 bases at V and 7 bases at J, with 11 bases between. Looked up from germline, CDR1 is SQVTM and CDR2 is ANQGSEA. The CDR3 is 12 amino acids. The CDR3 spells CSVVRFDNEQFF. CDR3 DNA: TGCAGCGTTGTAAGGTTTGATAATGAGCAGTTCTTC.

The CDR3 protein is CSVEGGLAGDTDTQYF. CDR3 coding DNA: TGCAGCGTTGAAGGGGGACTAGCGGGGGACACAGATACGCAGTATTTT. The chain has TRBV29-1 and TRBJ2-3, with 14 bases fitting TRBD2. The V and J ends lost 1 base and 2 bases, in that order; junction bases with no gene match: 2. The CDR3 length is 16 residues. In germline, CDR1 is SQVTM, CDR2 ANQGSEA.

This chain connects TRBV25-1 to TRBJ2-2; D is possibly TRBD1 or TRBD2 (5 bases each). V lost 4 bases, J lost 5 bases, and 32 bases lay in between. CDR1 and CDR2 (germline): MGHDK, SYGVNS. This CDR3 region has 21 residues. For the CDR3, the DNA is TGTGCCAGCAGTGGGGATGGGCGGTTTTCGAGGGGACCTCAAATTACCGGGGAGCTGTTTTTT. Its translation is CASSGDGRFSRGPQITGELFF.

In the case of this clonotype: Since a far larger clone is one base different, this is likely a read error. The rearrangement links TRBV27 to TRBJ2-5; D ambiguous. CDR1 and CDR2 (germline): MNHEY, SMNVEV (reference sequence). Trimming removed 1 base from V and 11 bases from J, with 8 bases in between. This CDR3 has 11 amino acids. CDR3 protein: CASSLYNEQYF. CDR3 DNA sequence: TGTGCCAGCAGTTTATACAATGAGCAGTACTTC.

J is TRBJ2-3 and V is TRBV10-3, with 10 bases aligning to TRBD2. Germline CDR1 ENHRY, CDR2 SYGVKD. Trimming cost V 0 bases and J 4 bases; bases outside gene matches: 7. The CDR3 has 17 amino acids. The CDR3 nucleotides are TGTGCCATCAGTGAGTCGGGTAGCGGGGGGAGGTCAGATACGCAGTATTTT. This sequence encodes CAISESGSGGRSDTQYF.

This clonotype was counted between two and nine times. J is TRBJ1-2 and V is TRBV27; TRBD1 is a possible D gene (6 bases). The CDR3 covers 16 residues. Germline V gene data show CDR1 as MNHEY and CDR2 as SMNVEV (reference sequence). V lost 5 bases and J 0 bases, leaving 16 bases between the germline ends. CDR3 amino acids: CASSPQPTGPNYGYTF. For the CDR3, the DNA is TGTGCCAGCAGTCCCCAGCCGACAGGACCTAACTATGGCTACACCTTC.

As concerns this clonotype: The junction departs from germline at one end; a sequencing error may be responsible. V and J are TRBV24-1 and TRBJ2-5; no firm D call. This CDR3 has 13 residues. Germline CDR1 and CDR2: KGHDR and SFDVKD. The CDR3 DNA sequence: TGTGCCACCAGTTCGACGGACCAAGAGGCCCAGTACTTC. Its protein is CATSSTDQEAQYF.

This clonotype has more than one count but fewer than ten. The chain uses TRBV5-6 and TRBJ1-1, with 9 nucleotides matching TRBD1. The CDR3 has 15 amino acids. Germline V gives CDR1 SGHDT, CDR2 YYEEEE. Trimming at V came to 3 bases and at J to 1 base, leaving 4 bases not matched to a gene. CDR3 sequence (DNA): TGTGCCAGCAGCTGGGGACAGGGCGGGAACACTGAAGCTTTCTTT. Translating it yields CASSWGQGGNTEAFF.